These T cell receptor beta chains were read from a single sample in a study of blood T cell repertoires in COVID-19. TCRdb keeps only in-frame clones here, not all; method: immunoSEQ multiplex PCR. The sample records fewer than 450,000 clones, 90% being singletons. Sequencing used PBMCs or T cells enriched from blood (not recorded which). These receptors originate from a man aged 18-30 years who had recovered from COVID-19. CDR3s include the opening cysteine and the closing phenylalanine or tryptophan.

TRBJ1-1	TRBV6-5	CASSRHDGTEAFF
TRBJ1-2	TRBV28	CASRIRSNYGYTF
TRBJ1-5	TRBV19	CATSGGNQPQHF
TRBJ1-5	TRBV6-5	CASSNDQGPQSPQHF
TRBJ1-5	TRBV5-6	CASSLRESQPQHF
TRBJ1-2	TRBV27	CASSFSENYGYTF
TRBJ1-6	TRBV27	CASSLRQLRSSPLHF
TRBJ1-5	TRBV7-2	CASSLPTGVVQPQHF
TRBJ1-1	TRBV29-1	CSVVSSTEAFF
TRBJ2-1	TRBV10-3	CAINWAGGDNEQFF
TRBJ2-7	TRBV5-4	CASSLGGQGHFREQYF
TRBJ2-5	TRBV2	CASNGDSGETQYF
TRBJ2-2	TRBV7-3	CASSLTREGAVTGELFF
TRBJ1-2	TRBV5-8	CASSSPPGKDYYGYTF
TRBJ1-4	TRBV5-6	CASSLGDSEKLFF
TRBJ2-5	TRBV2	CASSPPEETQYF
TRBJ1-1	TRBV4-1	CASSQGQGVGGTEAFF
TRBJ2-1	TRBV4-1	CASSQDRGASGRDNEQFF
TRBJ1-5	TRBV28	CASSARGVQPQHF
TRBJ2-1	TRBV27	CASSYLSGTSVYNEQFF
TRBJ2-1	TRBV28	CASSLFSGIYEQFF
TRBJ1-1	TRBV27	CASSSRGGNQDTEAFF
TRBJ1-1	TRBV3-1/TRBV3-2	CASSFYRYRGSLTEAFF
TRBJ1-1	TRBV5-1	CASSLDLEMNTEAFF
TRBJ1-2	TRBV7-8	CASSVPRRIQGYGYTF
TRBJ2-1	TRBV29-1	CSVVVGEQFF
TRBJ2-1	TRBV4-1	CASSQAGNEQFF
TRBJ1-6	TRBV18	CASSQQDSYNSPLHF
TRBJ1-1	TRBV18	CASSPTIAEAFF
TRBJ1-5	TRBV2	CASSEEAGQGQPQHF
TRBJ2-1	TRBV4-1	CASSQVVSGSSYEQFF
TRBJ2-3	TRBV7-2	CASRTSGSTDTQYF
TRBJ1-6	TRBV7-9	CASSLEQDYNSPLHF
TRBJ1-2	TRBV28	CASSYRVSHGYTF
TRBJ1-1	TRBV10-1	CASSEPGQGYTEAFF
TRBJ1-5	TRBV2	CASRASTGGNQPQHF
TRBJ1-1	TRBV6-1	CASSEHQGDTEAFF